A single sample is the source of the 23 T cell receptor beta chains below, sequenced in a study of cytomegalovirus exposure and HLA in healthy donors. Libraries were prepared by immunoSEQ multiplex PCR; TCRdb keeps only in-frame clonotypes and omits some of them. In the table there are approximately 200,000 clones, approximately 84% of which are singletons. Sequences were obtained from PBMCs. The receptor set was obtained from a man aged 18-30 years in good health and CMV-seropositive.

In the case of this clone: Other DNA sequences in this specimen translate into the identical CDR3. This sequence joins TRBV9 and TRBJ2-7, with TRBD2 as a possible D gene (6 bases). Trimming left V 4 bases short and J 3 bases short, with 11 bases between. The CDR3 has 13 amino acids. Germline assignment: CDR1 SGDLS and CDR2 YYNGEE. CDR3 sequence (DNA): TGTGCCAGCAGCCCTGGCGGGAACTACGAGCAGTACTTC. The encoded protein is CASSPGGNYEQYF.

This chain connects TRBV5-6 to TRBJ1-2; 7 positions agree with TRBD1. With V trimmed by 5 bases and J by 4 bases, 17 bases remained unmatched. Germline V gene data show CDR1 as SGHDT and CDR2 as YYEEEE. This CDR3 is built from 17 residues. In nucleotides, the CDR3 is TGTGCCAGCAGAGAGGAACACACAGGGGTTACGGGCTATGGCTACACCTTC. Translation: CASREEHTGVTGYGYTF.

V is TRBV18 and J is TRBJ2-7; TRBD2 might be the D (6 bases). CDR3 length: 15 residues. The V and J ends lost 1 base and 4 bases respectively, with 14 bases between them. The germline CDR1 and CDR2 sequences are KGHSH and LQKENI. The chain's CDR3 is CASSPLRDSLYEQYF. For the CDR3, the DNA is TGTGCCAGCTCACCACTTCGGGACTCTTTATACGAGCAGTACTTC.

J is TRBJ2-3 and V is TRBV9; D remains unclear. Germline V lookup: CDR1 SGDLS, CDR2 YYNGEE. This CDR3 region has 15 residues. V was pared by 0 bases and J by 6 bases, with 14 bases between. CDR3 loop: CASSVAGLSSDTQYF. Written as DNA, the CDR3 is TGTGCCAGCAGCGTAGCGGGTCTCAGTTCCGATACGCAGTATTTT.

The chain joins TRBV2 to TRBJ2-3; D possibly corresponds to TRBD2 (6 bases). This CDR3 comprises 16 residues. Trimming shortened V by 7 bases and J by 0 bases, and 17 bases separated the two germline ends. The V gene's germline CDR1 is SNHLY and CDR2 FYNNEI. The DNA for the CDR3 is TGTGCCAGCACAAGGAGGAGGGCTTCTAGCACAGATACGCAGTATTTT. This sequence encodes CASTRRRASSTDTQYF.

This chain joins TRBV28 and TRBJ1-1, with D possibly being TRBD1 (6 bases). The germline V gene has CDR1 MDHEN and CDR2 SYDVKM. The CDR3 runs to 12 residues. The V end lost 3 bases, the J end lost 11 bases, and 13 bases lay between the germline ends. This CDR3 is CASSLGGRGAFF. CDR3 nucleotide sequence: TGTGCCAGCAGTTTGGGGGGGCGGGGGGCTTTCTTT.

The chain is built from TRBV4-2 and TRBJ2-7; tentatively, D is TRBD2 (7 bases). Germline V gene sequence: CDR1 LGHNA, CDR2 YNFKEQ. This CDR3 is 12 amino acids long. The V and J ends lost 8 bases and 5 bases respectively, with 13 bases between them. CDR3 amino acids: CASGGARNEQYF. The CDR3 DNA reads as TGTGCCAGCGGGGGGGCGAGAAACGAGCAGTACTTC.

J is TRBJ2-7 and V is TRBV29-1; 8 bases line up with TRBD2. CDR1 SQVTM and CDR2 ANQGSEA come from the germline V gene. V dropped 7 bases and J dropped 2; count of bases not matched to a gene: 13. The CDR3 totals 15 residues. The CDR3 DNA reads TGCAGCGGAATGGATAGCGGGACGCCTCCCTACGAGCAGTACTTC. The encoded protein is CSGMDSGTPPYEQYF.

V usage is TRBV20-1 and J usage is TRBJ1-2; D ambiguous. The CDR3 spans 11 residues. From germline, CDR1 is DFQATT and CDR2 SNEGSKA (reference sequence). V was shortened by 7 bases and J by 10 bases, with 16 bases between the two germline ends. The CDR3 DNA reads TGCAGTGTTGGGGAGATAATACACTACACCTTC. Its protein product is CSVGEIIHYTF.

This chain connects TRBV7-9 to TRBJ1-1; maybe TRBD1 (5 bases). This CDR3 has 13 amino acids. Looked up from germline, CDR1 is SEHNR and CDR2 is FQNEAQ (reference sequence). Trimming removed 5 bases at V and 7 bases at J, with 14 bases between. The CDR3 protein is CASSLNSGVEAFF. In DNA form, the CDR3 reads TGTGCCAGCAGCCTAAACTCGGGGGTTGAAGCTTTCTTT.

This chain links TRBV30 with TRBJ1-2; D is unclear. This CDR3 contains 13 residues. The V and J ends lost 0 bases and 8 bases respectively, with 13 bases between them. The germline V gene encodes CDR1 GTSNPN and CDR2 SVGIG (reference sequence). CDR3: CAWSVQPGRGYTF. The DNA for the CDR3 is TGTGCCTGGAGTGTTCAGCCCGGCAGGGGCTACACCTTC.

The rearrangement joins TRBV19 to TRBJ1-5; 9 bases fit TRBD1. The V gene's germline CDR1 is LNHDA and CDR2 SQIVND (reference sequence). CDR3 length equals 16 residues. Trimming took 1 base from V and 3 from J; bases not matched to a gene: 4. CDR3 DNA: TGTGCCAGTAGTATAGGGACAGGGGCGGACAATCAGCCCCAGCATTTT. This sequence encodes CASSIGTGADNQPQHF.

Written as DNA, the CDR3 is TGTGCCAGCAGTCTACATGACAGGGGAAGACGAGACGAGCAGTACTTC. It codes for CASSLHDRGRRDEQYF. V gene TRBV27 combines with J gene TRBJ2-7; 8 bases map to TRBD1. With V trimmed by 5 bases and J by 5 bases, 14 bases remained unmatched. Germline-derived CDR1 and CDR2 are MNHEY and SMNVEV (reference sequence). The CDR3 is 16 amino acids.

V gene TRBV7-6 combines with J gene TRBJ1-1, with D tentatively TRBD1 (6 bases). The CDR3 covers 14 residues. CDR1 SGHVS and CDR2 FNYEAQ come from the germline V gene. Trimming took 5 bases from V and 4 from J, leaving 14 bases between them. The DNA for the CDR3 is TGTGCCAGCAGCCCGACAGGTTCGGCCACTGAAGCTTTCTTT. Amino acids: CASSPTGSATEAFF.

The rearrangement links TRBV27 to TRBJ2-2; 10 bases are a match to TRBD2. J gave up 2 bases and V 2 bases, and 5 bases lay outside the gene matches. This CDR3 spans 17 amino acids. CDR1 MNHEY and CDR2 SMNVEV come from the germline V gene (reference sequence). CDR3 amino acids: CASSLLGLAANTGELFF. The DNA of the CDR3 is TGTGCCAGCAGTTTACTAGGACTAGCGGCAAACACCGGGGAGCTGTTTTTT.

The chain joins TRBV28 to TRBJ2-3; 10 nucleotides match TRBD2. CDR1 is MDHEN and CDR2 is SYDVKM in the germline V gene. This CDR3 spans 15 amino acids. Trimming took 5 bases from V and 8 from J; bases not matched to a gene: 10. CDR3 sequence: CASSMPGLADRTQYF. The CDR3 region has the DNA TGTGCCAGCAGTATGCCCGGACTAGCGGATCGTACGCAGTATTTT.

The chain is built from TRBV9 and TRBJ2-7, with 8 bases matching TRBD1. This CDR3 contains 14 residues. The germline CDR1 and CDR2 sequences are SGDLS and YYNGEE. Trimming took 4 bases from V and 3 from J; bases not matched to a gene: 6. CDR3 DNA sequence: TGTGCCAGCAGCAGAACCGGGACAGGCTACGAGCAGTACTTC. Protein sequence: CASSRTGTGYEQYF.

This clone has more than one count but fewer than ten. The V and J genes are TRBV28 and TRBJ2-3; 10 bases line up with TRBD2. V lost 5 bases and J lost 2; bases outside the gene matches: 7. Germline loops: CDR1 MDHEN, CDR2 SYDVKM. CDR3 size: 16 residues. Written as DNA, the CDR3 is TGTGCCAGCAGTCAATCGACTAGCGGGTACACAGATACGCAGTATTTT. Its translation is CASSQSTSGYTDTQYF.

The J gene is TRBJ2-1, the V gene TRBV9; 11 bases are a match to TRBD2. CDR3 length equals 17 residues. Per the germline V gene, CDR1 is SGDLS and CDR2 is YYNGEE. The CDR3 sequence: CGNGGLAEAPAYNEQFF. CDR3 sequence (DNA): TGTGGAAACGGGGGACTAGCGGAAGCACCCGCCTACAATGAGCAGTTCTTC.

This sequence joins TRBV6-5 and TRBJ2-2; D gene uncertain. This CDR3 is 14 amino acids long. The germline V and J ends were trimmed by 5 bases and 2 bases, with 9 bases remaining between them. The germline CDR1 and CDR2 sequences are MNHEY and SVGAGI. This CDR3 is CASSLSINTGELFF. For the CDR3, the DNA is TGTGCCAGCAGTCTCAGTATTAACACCGGGGAGCTGTTTTTT.

This chain connects TRBV11-3 to TRBJ1-1; tentative D call: TRBD1 (5 bases). There are 14 residues in the CDR3. Germline V lookup: CDR1 SGHNT, CDR2 YENEEA. Trimming removed 5 bases from V and 0 bases from J, with 10 bases in between. The CDR3 protein is CASSTRGMNTEAFF. CDR3 coding DNA: TGTGCCAGCAGCACCCGGGGGATGAACACTGAAGCTTTCTTT.

The chain recombines TRBV27 with TRBJ2-7; TRBD1 aligns across 7 bases. The CDR3 is 16 residues long. Unmatched junction bases numbered 10, after V lost 0 bases and J lost 5 bases. Looked up from germline, CDR1 is MNHEY and CDR2 is SMNVEV (reference sequence). The CDR3 DNA reads TGTGCCAGCAGTTTATCGCGGCCAAGGGGGCTGGACGAGCAGTACTTC. It codes for CASSLSRPRGLDEQYF.

The V call is TRBV4-3, the J call TRBJ2-2; weak D call: TRBD1 (6 bases). Looked up from germline, CDR1 is LGHNA and CDR2 is YSLEER. Between the trimmed V and J ends, which lost 1 base and 6 bases, there was a span of 12 bases. The CDR3 totals 15 residues. Here the CDR3 DNA reads TGCGCCAGCAGCCAAGGATCAGGGGTGGCCGGGGAGCTGTTTTTT. Its protein product is CASSQGSGVAGELFF.